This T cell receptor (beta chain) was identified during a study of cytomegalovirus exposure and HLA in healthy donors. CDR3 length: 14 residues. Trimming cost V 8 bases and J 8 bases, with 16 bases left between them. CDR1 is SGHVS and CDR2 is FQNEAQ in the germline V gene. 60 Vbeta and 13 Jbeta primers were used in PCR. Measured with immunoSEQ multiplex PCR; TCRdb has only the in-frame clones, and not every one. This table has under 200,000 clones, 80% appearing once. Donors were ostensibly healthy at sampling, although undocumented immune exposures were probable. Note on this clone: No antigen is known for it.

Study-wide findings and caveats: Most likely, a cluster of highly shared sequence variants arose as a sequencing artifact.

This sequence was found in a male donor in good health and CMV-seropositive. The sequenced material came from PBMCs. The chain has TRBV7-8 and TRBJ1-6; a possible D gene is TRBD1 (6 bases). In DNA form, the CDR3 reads TGTGCCAGCGGACCTGACAGGTTCTATTCACCCCTCCACTTT. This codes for CASGPDRFYSPLHF.